This T cell receptor (beta chain) was captured in a study of T cell clonality in common variable immunodeficiency. The method was immunoSEQ multiplex PCR; TCRdb's version includes in-frame clones alone and lacks a portion of them. The data show about 43,000 clones, with none appearing a single time. This clone was observed a few times. Sequencing used peripheral blood mononuclear cells. This TCR was sampled from a person aged 18 to 69 in good health.

The covered CDR3 bases are TGTGCCAGCTCACCCCCCGGGCGGGTCCGGGAGACC. Residues: CASSPPGRVRET. The full CDR3 is CASSPPGRVRETQYF. The chain uses TRBV18 and TRBJ2-5; tentatively, D is TRBD2 (5 bases). Coverage ceases 3 residues before the CDR3 finishes, and the germline J gene fills in the end. The germline V gene encodes CDR1 KGHSH and CDR2 LQKENI. The CDR3 sequence is 15 residues long. V gave up 3 bases and J gave up 5 bases, with 16 bases separating them.